The 10 T cell receptor beta chains below all came from one sample that was sequenced in a study of T cell changes during pregnancy in multiple sclerosis. Some clones are missing from TCRdb's copy, which holds only in-frame ones; the method was immunoSEQ multiplex PCR. The sample lists roughly 57,000 clones, approximately 90% occurring once. This material consisted of peripheral blood, taken in the first trimester of pregnancy. These receptors originate from a female donor with multiple sclerosis, enrolled in a pregnancy study.

The chain recombines TRBV7-9 with TRBJ2-1; 8 nucleotides match TRBD2. Trimming took 6 bases from V and 4 from J; bases not matched to a gene: 5. The CDR3 runs to 14 residues. CDR1 is SEHNR, CDR2 FQNEAQ, per germline (reference sequence). Here the CDR3 reads CASSPAGGYNEQFF. CDR3 nucleotides: TGTGCCAGCAGTCCCGCGGGGGGATACAATGAGCAGTTCTTC. Full variable domain (missing parts from reference TRBV7-9 and TRBJ2-1): DTGVSQNPRHKITKRGQNVTFRCDPISEHNRLYWYRQTLGQGPEFLTYFQNEAQLEKSRLLSDRFSAERPKGSFSTLEIQRTEQGDSAMYLCASSPAGGYNEQFFGPGTRLTVL.

The rearrangement links TRBV2 to TRBJ1-5; TRBD1 matches 9 bases. CDR3 length: 13 amino acids. CDR1 and CDR2 from the germline V gene are SNHLY and FYNNEI. Germline trimming cut 10 bases from V and 2 bases from J; bases unmatched to any gene: 3. CDR3 protein: CATQGARNQPQHF. The CDR3, as DNA: TGTGCCACACAGGGGGCACGCAATCAGCCCCAGCATTTT.

The genes are TRBV5-5 and TRBJ2-4, with TRBD1 as a possible D gene (5 bases). The germline V and J ends were trimmed by 2 bases and 5 bases, with 11 bases remaining between them. The germline gives CDR1 SGHKS, CDR2 YYEKEE (reference sequence). This CDR3 region has 14 residues. The CDR3, as DNA: TGTGCCAGCAGCTTCTCGGACACAGAAAACATTCAGTACTTC. Translated, it gives CASSFSDTENIQYF.

The chain combines TRBV30 with TRBJ1-3; 7 bases line up with TRBD1. Germline V gene lookup returns CDR1 GTSNPN and CDR2 SVGIG (reference sequence). The CDR3 loop spans 14 amino acids. Losses at the gene ends were 8 bases for V and 0 bases for J; bases not matched to a gene: 7. CDR3 loop: CAGDSGFSGNTIYF. In DNA form, the CDR3 reads TGTGCCGGGGACAGCGGATTCTCTGGAAACACCATATATTTT.

The chain carries TRBV28 and TRBJ2-7; TRBD1 matches 8 bases. V was clipped by 4 bases and J by 6 bases; unmatched bases: 14. Germline loops: CDR1 MDHEN, CDR2 SYDVKM. The CDR3 is 16 amino acids. CDR3 residues: CASSSPGTGPPGEQYF. As DNA, the CDR3 is TGTGCCAGCAGTTCTCCCGGGACAGGCCCTCCCGGCGAGCAGTACTTC.

The V gene is TRBV10-2, the J gene TRBJ2-7; maybe TRBD1 (6 bases). The CDR3 extends over 15 amino acids. V was cut by 8 bases and J by 2 bases, with 19 bases left in between. Germline CDR1 reads WSHSY; CDR2 reads SAAADI. CDR3 DNA sequence: TGCGCCAGCGCACGGGGAAGGGGGAGCCCCTACGAGCAGTACTTC. Translated: CASARGRGSPYEQYF.

This rearrangement joins TRBV7-9 to TRBJ2-1; 13 bases match TRBD2. The CDR3 loop spans 18 amino acids. In germline, CDR1 is SEHNR, CDR2 FQNEAQ (reference sequence). J was trimmed by 7 bases and V by 6 bases; bases with no gene match: 15. The CDR3 loop is CASRWNTGLAGVRNEQFF. The CDR3, as DNA: TGTGCCAGCAGGTGGAACACCGGACTAGCGGGAGTCAGAAATGAGCAGTTCTTC.

The sample holds a few counts of this clone. This chain connects TRBV2 to TRBJ1-3; no reliable D call. Between the trimmed V and J ends, which lost 1 base and 2 bases, there was a span of 6 bases. The CDR3 covers 14 residues. Looked up from germline, CDR1 is SNHLY and CDR2 is FYNNEI. The CDR3 is CASSEGQAGNTIYF. The CDR3 coding sequence is TGTGCCAGCAGTGAAGGGCAGGCTGGAAACACCATATATTTT.

The chain joins TRBV9 to TRBJ2-1; 9 bases are a match to TRBD2. The germline V gene has CDR1 SGDLS and CDR2 YYNGEE. This CDR3 spans 14 amino acids. Trimming removed 0 bases from V and 7 bases from J; junction bases left unmatched: 2. The DNA for the CDR3 is TGTGCCAGCAGCGTAGCTAGCGGGGCAAATGAGCAGTTCTTC. Residues: CASSVASGANEQFF.

The count of this clone is one. This rearrangement joins TRBV4-1 to TRBJ1-5; D might be TRBD1 (6 bases). Per the germline V gene, CDR1 is MGHRA and CDR2 is YSYEKL. The germline V and J ends were trimmed by 9 bases and 6 bases, with 18 bases remaining between them. The CDR3 totals 14 residues. CDR3 protein: CASSRDIQTQPQHF. The DNA of the CDR3 is TGCGCCAGTTCCCGGGACATCCAAACTCAGCCCCAGCATTTT.